Sequencing of this T cell receptor (beta chain) was carried out in a study of OX40 agonist ivuxolimab in advanced cancers. This CDR3 comprises 16 residues. Trimming shortened V by 7 bases and J by 1 base, and 20 bases separated the two germline ends. Per germline, CDR1 SNHLY and CDR2 FYNNEI. Here immunoSEQ multiplex PCR was the method, and the copy in TCRdb shows in-frame clones only, minus some. The repertoire has about 50,000 clones, approximately 84% of them found once; the top ten carry less than 15%. This clonotype was sampled from an adult with an advanced solid tumor such as melanoma, head and neck, liver or kidney cancer. This chain connects TRBV2 to TRBJ2-7; D perhaps matches TRBD1 (8 bases). The source material was CD4+ or CD8+ T cells sorted from blood, sampled in a trial of the OX40 agonist ivuxolimab. DNA for the CDR3: TGTGCCAGCACCAGGAACGGGGGGACAGGTTCCTACGAGCAGTACTTC. Translating it yields CASTRNGGTGSYEQYF.